This TCR beta chain emerged from a study of blood T cell repertoires in COVID-19 (dated by TCRdb to the early 2020s). The study in broad terms: The collaborator samples originated in the United States, Italy and Spain and spanned the acute and convalescent phases of COVID-19. The material from the prospective study consisted of cDNA or gDNA derived from T cells, B-cell-depleted T cells, or PBMCs. Sample metadata almost always included a de-identified subject ID, COVID-19 status, age in years and sex. HLA class I and class II types, where available, came from metadata supplied by the sample provider rather than from assay-based typing. The samples were drawn from two sources: the first 160 participants of the ongoing ImmuneRACE study, and fewer than 1,500 subjects contributed by 6 global collaborators. Subjects who had been exposed to COVID-19, were actively infected with it, or had recovered from it provided the deeply sampled blood TCRbeta repertoires that made up the dataset. The repertoires were made available in a free public database intended to serve as a resource for research on the immune response to SARS-CoV-2.

On this clone itself: This receptor's antigen is unknown. No much larger clone is present one base from it, and per-base qualities are unavailable.

Whole blood was collected in K2EDTA tubes by collaborating institutions according to the institutions' own protocols. For TCRbeta analysis, collaborators shipped samples in one of three forms: frozen whole blood, isolated PBMCs, or DNA extracted from either of those sample types. Trimmed from V: 6 bases; trimmed from J: 4 bases; junction bases lacking a gene match: 10. Based on the germline V gene, the CDR1 and CDR2 sequences are SGHTA and FQGTGA. The CDR3, cysteine through phenylalanine, is 15 amino acids long. Just CDR3 DNA is preserved here, 45 bases in frame from base 1. TCRbeta CDR3 regions were amplified from genomic DNA by means of the immunoSEQ Assay, a bias-controlled multiplex PCR. For the original study's pipeline: The number of nucleated cells in each sample was estimated by amplification of reference gene primers within the assay. Sequence reads were collapsed and filtered to measure the absolute abundance of every unique TCRbeta CDR3 rearrangement. Productive Simpson clonality was computed per sample as the square root of Simpson's diversity index over productive rearrangements. As stored in TCRdb, this immuneACCESS dataset retains in-frame rearrangements with V and J assigned. A fraction of the clones does not appear; measured against another copy, unresolved V genes explain less than half of the discrepancy, and the remainder lacks a known reason. The V and J calls and the clone size are those of that table, but D and trimming were determined from the DNA. The sample contains 50,000 to 80,000 clones, about 90% of them found a single time. Clones ranked in the top ten supply roughly 1.4% of the sample.

General findings and caveats noted by the study authors: The amount of clinical and demographic metadata varied by source and participant and was provided uncurated.

This chain joins TRBV7-3 to TRBJ1-2; TRBD1 aligns with 8 central bases. The origin of this receptor is a man in his sixties with acute or convalescent COVID-19. The sequenced sample consisted of peripheral blood. The DNA sequence is TGTGCCAGCAGGGAACAGGGGGGTATTGGCTATGGCTACACCTTC. This is translated as CASREQGGIGYGYTF.